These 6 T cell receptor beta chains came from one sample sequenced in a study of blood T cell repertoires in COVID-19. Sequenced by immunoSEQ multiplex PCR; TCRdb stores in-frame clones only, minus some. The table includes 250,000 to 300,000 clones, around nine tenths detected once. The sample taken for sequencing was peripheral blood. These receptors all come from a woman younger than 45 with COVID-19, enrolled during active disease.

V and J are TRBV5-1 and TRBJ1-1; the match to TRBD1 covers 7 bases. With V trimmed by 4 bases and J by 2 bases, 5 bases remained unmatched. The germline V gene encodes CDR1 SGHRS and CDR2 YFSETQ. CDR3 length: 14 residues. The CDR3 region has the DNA TGCGCCAGCAGCGACGGGACAGCCAACACTGAAGCTTTCTTT. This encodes CASSDGTANTEAFF.

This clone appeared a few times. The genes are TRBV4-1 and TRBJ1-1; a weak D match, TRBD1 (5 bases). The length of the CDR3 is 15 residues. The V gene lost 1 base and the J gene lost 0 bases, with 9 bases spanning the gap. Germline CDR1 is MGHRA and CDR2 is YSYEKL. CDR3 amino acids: CASSQAGLLNTEAFF. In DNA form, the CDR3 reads TGCGCCAGCAGCCAAGCGGGACTCCTGAACACTGAAGCTTTCTTT.

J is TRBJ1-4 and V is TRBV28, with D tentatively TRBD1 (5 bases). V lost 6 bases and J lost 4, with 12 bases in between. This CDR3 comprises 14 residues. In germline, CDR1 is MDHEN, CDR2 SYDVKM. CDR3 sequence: CASRGGASNEKLFF. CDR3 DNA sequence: TGTGCCAGCAGGGGGGGTGCAAGTAATGAAAAACTGTTTTTT.

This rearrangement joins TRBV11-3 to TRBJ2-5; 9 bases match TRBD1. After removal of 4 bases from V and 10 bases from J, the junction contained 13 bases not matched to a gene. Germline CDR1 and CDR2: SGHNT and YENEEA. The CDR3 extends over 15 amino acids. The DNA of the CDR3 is TGTGCCAGCAGCTCAAAATTCCGGGACAGGGAGGACCAGTACTTC. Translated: CASSSKFRDREDQYF. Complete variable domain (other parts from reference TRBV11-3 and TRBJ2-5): EAGVVQSPRYKIIEKKQPVAFWCNPISGHNTLYWYLQNLGQGPELLIRYENEEAVDDSQLPKDRFSAERLKGVDSTLKIQPAELGDSAVYLCASSSKFRDREDQYFGPGTRLLVL.

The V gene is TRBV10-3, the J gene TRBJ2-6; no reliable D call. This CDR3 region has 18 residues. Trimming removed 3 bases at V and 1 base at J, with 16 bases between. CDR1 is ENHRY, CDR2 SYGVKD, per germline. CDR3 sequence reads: CAISDRIRPPSGANVLTF. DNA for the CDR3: TGTGCCATCAGTGATCGGATCAGGCCCCCATCTGGGGCCAACGTCCTGACTTTC.

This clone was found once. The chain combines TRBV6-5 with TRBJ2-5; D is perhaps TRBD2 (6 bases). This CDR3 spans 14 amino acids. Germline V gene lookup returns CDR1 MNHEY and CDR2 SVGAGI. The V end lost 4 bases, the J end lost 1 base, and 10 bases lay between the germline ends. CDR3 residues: CASSSGDPQETQYF. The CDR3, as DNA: TGTGCCAGCAGTTCGGGAGACCCCCAAGAGACCCAGTACTTC.